The source of this T cell receptor (beta chain) is a study of Tregs in tolerant kidney transplant recipients. Study-wide results and caveats: Findings come from small patient numbers and require larger validation. No direct test of biological reproducibility was done here.

CD4+CD25+CD127- Tregs, CD4+CD25- non-Tregs, CD4 and CD8 cells were sorted. Concerning this clone itself: No antigen is known for it.

Assay: immunoSEQ multiplex PCR; the TCRdb copy retains only in-frame clones and omits some. Of about 240,000 clones listed, roughly 80% are singletons. Sequencing was carried out using CD4+ T cells from blood. This sequence originates from a human donor in good health.

The CDR3, as DNA: TGCGCCAGCAGCTTAAGGGTCGTTGGTAACACCGGGGAGCTGTTTTTT. Translation: CASSLRVVGNTGELFF. The chain combines TRBV5-1 with TRBJ2-2; the D is unclear. Trimming shortened V by 2 bases and J by 2 bases, and 13 bases separated the two germline ends. Germline CDR1 is SGHRS and CDR2 is YFSETQ. The CDR3 contains 16 residues. Full variable domain (outside the CDR3, taken from reference TRBV5-1 and TRBJ2-2): KAGVTQTPRYLIKTRGQQVTLSCSPISGHRSVSWYQQTPGQGLQFLFEYFSETQRNKGNFPGRFSGRQFSNSRSEMNVSTLELGDSALYLCASSLRVVGNTGELFFGEGSRLTVL.